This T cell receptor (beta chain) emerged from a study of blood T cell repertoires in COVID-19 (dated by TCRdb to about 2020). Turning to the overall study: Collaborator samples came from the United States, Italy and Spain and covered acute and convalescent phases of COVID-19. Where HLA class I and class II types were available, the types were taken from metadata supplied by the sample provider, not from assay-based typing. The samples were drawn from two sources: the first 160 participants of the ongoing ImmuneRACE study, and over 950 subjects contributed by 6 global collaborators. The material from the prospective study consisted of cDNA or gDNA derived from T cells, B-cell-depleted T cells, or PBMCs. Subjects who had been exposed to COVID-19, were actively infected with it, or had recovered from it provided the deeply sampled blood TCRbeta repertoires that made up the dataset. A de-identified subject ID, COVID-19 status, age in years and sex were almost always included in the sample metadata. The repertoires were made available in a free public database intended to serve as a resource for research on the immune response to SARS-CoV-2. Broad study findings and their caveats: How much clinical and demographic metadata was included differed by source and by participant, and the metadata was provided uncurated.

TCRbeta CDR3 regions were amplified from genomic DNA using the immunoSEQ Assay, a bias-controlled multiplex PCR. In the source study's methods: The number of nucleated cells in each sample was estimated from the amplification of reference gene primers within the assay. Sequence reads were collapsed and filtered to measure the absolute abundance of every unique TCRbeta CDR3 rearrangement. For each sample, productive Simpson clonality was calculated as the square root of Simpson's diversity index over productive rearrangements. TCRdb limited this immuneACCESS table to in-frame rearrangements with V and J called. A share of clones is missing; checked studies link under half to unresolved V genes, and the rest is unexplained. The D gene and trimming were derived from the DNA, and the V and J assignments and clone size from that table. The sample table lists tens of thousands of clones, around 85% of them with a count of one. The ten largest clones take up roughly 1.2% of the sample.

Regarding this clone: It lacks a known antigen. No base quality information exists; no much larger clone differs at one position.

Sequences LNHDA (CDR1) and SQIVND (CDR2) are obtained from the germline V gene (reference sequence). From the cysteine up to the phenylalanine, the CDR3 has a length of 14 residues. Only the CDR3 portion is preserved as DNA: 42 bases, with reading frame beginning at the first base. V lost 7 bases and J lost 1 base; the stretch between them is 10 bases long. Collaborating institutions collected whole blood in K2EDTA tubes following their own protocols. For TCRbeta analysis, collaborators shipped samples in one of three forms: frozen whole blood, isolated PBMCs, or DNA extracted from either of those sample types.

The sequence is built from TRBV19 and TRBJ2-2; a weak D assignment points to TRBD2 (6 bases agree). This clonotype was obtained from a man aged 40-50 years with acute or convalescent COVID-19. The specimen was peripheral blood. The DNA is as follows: TGTGCCAGTAAGGCGGGGTGGAACACCGGGGAGCTGTTTTTT. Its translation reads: CASKAGWNTGELFF.